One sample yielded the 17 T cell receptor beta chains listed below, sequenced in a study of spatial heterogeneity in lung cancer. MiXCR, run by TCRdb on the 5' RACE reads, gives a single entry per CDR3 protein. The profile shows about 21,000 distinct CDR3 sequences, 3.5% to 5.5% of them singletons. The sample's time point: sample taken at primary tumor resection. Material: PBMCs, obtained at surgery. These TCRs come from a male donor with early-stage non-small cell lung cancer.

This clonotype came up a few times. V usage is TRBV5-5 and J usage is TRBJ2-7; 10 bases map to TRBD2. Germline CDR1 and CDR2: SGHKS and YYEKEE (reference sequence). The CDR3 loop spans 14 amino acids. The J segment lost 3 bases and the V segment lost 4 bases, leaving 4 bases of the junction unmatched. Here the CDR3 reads CASSATSGLYEQYF. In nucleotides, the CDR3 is TGTGCCAGCAGCGCGACTAGCGGGCTCTACGAGCAGTACTTC. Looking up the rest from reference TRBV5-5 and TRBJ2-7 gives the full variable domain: DAGVTQSPTHLIKTRGQQVTLRCSPISGHKSVSWYQQVLGQGPQFIFQYYEKEERGRGNFPDRFSARQFPNYSSELNVNALLLGDSALYLCASSATSGLYEQYFGPGTRLTVT.

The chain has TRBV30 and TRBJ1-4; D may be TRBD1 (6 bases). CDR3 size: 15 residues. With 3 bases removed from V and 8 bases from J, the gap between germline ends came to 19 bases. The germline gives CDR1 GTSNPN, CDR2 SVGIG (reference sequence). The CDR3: CAWSPTRFTGEKLFF. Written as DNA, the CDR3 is TGTGCCTGGAGCCCCACCCGGTTCACAGGGGAAAAACTGTTTTTT. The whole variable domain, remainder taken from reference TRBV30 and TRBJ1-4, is SQTIHQWPATLVQPVGSPLSLECTVEGTSNPNLYWYRQAAGRGLQLLFYSVGIGQISSEVPQNLSASRPQDRQFILSSKKLLLSDSGFYLCAWSPTRFTGEKLFFGSGTQLSVL.

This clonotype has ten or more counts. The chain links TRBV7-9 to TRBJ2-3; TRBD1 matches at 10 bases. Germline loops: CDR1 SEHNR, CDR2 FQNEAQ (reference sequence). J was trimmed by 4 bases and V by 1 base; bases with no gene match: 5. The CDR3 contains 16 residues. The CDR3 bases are TGTGCCAGCAGCTTAGTTGGGACAGGGGCAGCAGATACGCAGTATTTT. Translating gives CASSLVGTGAADTQYF. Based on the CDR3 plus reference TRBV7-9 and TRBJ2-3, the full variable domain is DTGVSQNPRHKITKRGQNVTFRCDPISEHNRLYWYRQTLGQGPEFLTYFQNEAQLEKSRLLSDRFSAERPKGSFSTLEIQRTEQGDSAMYLCASSLVGTGAADTQYFGPGTRLTVL.

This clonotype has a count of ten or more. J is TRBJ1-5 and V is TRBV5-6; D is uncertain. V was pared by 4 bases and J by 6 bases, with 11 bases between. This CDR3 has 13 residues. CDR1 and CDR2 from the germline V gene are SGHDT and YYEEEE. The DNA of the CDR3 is TGTGCCAGCAGCCGCATAGGGTCTCAGCCCCAGCATTTT. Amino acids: CASSRIGSQPQHF.

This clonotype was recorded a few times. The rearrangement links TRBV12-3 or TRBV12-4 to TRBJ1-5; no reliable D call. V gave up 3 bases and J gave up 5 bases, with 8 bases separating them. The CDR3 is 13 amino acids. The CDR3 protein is CASSFRRDQPQHF. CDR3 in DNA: TGTGCCAGCAGTTTTAGAAGAGATCAGCCCCAGCATTTT.

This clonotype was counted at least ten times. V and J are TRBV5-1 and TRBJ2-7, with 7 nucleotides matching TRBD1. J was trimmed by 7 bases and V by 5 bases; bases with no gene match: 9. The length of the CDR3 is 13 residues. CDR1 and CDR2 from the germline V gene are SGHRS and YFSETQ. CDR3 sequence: CASSQGQDREQYF. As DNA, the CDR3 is TGCGCCAGCAGTCAAGGACAGGATCGGGAGCAGTACTTC.

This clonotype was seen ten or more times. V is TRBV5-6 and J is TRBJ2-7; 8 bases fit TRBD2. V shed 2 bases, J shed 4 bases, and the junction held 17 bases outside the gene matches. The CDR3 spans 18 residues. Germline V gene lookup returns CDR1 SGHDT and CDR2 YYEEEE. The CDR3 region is CASSFAGEESGSLYEQYF. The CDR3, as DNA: TGTGCCAGCAGCTTCGCAGGGGAAGAGAGCGGGAGTTTATACGAGCAGTACTTC. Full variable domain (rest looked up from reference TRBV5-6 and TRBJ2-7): DAGVTQSPTHLIKTRGQQVTLRCSPKSGHDTVSWYQQALGQGPQFIFQYYEEEERQRGNFPDRFSGHQFPNYSSELNVNALLLGDSALYLCASSFAGEESGSLYEQYFGPGTRLTVT.

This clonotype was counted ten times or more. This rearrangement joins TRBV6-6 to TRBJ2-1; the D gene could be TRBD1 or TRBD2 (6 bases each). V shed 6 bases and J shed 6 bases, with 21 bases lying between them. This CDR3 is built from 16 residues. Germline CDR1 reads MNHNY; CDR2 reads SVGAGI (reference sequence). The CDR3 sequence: CASRDRGGGRFNEQFF. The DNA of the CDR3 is TGTGCCAGCAGAGACAGAGGTGGGGGGCGCTTCAATGAGCAGTTCTTC.

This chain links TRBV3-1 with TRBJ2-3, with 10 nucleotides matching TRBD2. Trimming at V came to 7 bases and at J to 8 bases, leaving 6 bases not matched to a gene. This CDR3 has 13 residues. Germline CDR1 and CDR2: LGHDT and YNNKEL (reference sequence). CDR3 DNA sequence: TGTGCCAGCAAGGGAAGCGGGAGGGGTACGCAGTATTTT. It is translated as CASKGSGRGTQYF.

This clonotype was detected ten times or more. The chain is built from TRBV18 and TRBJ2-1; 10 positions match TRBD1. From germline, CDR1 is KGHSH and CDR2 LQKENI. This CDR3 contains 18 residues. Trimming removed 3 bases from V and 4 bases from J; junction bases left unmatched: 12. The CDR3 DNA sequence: TGTGCCAGCTCACCCCTTCCGCGACAGGGGGCCTCGTACAATGAGCAGTTCTTC. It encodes CASSPLPRQGASYNEQFF. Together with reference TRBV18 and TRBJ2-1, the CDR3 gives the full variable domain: NAGVMQNPRHLVRRRGQEARLRCSPMKGHSHVYWYRQLPEEGLKFMVYLQKENIIDESGMPKERFSAEFPKEGPSILRIQQVVRGDSAAYFCASSPLPRQGASYNEQFFGPGTRLTVL.

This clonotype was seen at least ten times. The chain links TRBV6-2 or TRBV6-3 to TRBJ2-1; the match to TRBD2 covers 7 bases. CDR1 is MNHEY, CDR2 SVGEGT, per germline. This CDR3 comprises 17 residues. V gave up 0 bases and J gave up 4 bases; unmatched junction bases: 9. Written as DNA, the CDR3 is TGTGCCAGCAGTTACTCCCCTATAGCGGGCCTTTACAATGAGCAGTTCTTC. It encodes CASSYSPIAGLYNEQFF.

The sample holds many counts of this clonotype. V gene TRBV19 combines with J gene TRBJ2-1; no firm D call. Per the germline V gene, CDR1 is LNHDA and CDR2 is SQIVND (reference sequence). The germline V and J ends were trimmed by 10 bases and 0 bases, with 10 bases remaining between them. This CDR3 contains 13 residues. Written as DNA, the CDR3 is TGTGCCACCCGGCGGAGCTCCTACAATGAGCAGTTCTTC. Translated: CATRRSSYNEQFF.

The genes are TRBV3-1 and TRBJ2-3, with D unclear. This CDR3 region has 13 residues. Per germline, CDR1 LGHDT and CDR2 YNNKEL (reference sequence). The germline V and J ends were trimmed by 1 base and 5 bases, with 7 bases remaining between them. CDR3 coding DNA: TGTGCCAGCAGCCAAGCTAGGGTAGATACGCAGTATTTT. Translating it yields CASSQARVDTQYF.

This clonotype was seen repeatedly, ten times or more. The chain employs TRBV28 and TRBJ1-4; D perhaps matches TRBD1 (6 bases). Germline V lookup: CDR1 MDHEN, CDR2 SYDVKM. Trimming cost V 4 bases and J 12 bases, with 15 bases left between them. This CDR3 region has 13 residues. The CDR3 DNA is TGTGCCAGCAGTTCACGGAGGGGGGTCCAACTGTTTTTT. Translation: CASSSRRGVQLFF.

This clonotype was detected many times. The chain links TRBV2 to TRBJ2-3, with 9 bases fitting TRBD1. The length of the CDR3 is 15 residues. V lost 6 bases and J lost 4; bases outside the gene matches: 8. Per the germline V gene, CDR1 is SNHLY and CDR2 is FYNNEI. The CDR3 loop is CASSATGGAADTQYF. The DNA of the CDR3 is TGTGCCAGCAGCGCAACAGGGGGCGCAGCAGATACGCAGTATTTT. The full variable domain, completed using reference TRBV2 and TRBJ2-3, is EPEVTQTPSHQVTQMGQEVILRCVPISNHLYFYWYRQILGQKVEFLVSFYNNEISEKSEIFDDQFSVERPDGSNFTLKIRSTKLEDSAMYFCASSATGGAADTQYFGPGTRLTVL.

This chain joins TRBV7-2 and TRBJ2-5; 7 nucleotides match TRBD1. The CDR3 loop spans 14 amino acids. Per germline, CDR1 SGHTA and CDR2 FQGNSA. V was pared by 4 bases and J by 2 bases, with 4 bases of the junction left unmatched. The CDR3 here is CASSWGQSQETQYF. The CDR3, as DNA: TGTGCCAGCAGCTGGGGACAGTCTCAAGAGACCCAGTACTTC.

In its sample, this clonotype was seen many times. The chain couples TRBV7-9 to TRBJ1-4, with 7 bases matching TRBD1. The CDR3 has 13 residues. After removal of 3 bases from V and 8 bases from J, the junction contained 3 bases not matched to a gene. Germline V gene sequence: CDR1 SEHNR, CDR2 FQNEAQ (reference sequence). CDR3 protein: CASSFTGEEKLFF. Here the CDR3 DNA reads TGTGCCAGCAGCTTTACAGGGGAAGAAAAACTGTTTTTT. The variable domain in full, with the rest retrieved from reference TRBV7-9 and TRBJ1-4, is DTGVSQNPRHKITKRGQNVTFRCDPISEHNRLYWYRQTLGQGPEFLTYFQNEAQLEKSRLLSDRFSAERPKGSFSTLEIQRTEQGDSAMYLCASSFTGEEKLFFGSGTQLSVL.